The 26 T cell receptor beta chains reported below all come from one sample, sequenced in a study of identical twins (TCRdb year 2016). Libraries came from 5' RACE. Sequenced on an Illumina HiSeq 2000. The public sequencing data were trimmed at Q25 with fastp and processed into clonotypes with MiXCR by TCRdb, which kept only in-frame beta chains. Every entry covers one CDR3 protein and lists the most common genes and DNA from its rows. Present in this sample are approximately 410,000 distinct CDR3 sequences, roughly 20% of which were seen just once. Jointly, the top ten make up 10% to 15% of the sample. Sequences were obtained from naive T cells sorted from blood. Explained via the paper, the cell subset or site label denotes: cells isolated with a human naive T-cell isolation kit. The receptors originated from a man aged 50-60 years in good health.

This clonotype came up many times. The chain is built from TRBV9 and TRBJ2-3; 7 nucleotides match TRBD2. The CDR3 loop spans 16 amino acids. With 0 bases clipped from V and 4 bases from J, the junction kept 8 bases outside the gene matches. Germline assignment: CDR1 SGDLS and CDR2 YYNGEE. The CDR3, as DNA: TGTGCCAGCAGCGTAGGGCGCGGGGGTTTTGCAGATACGCAGTATTTT. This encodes CASSVGRGGFADTQYF.

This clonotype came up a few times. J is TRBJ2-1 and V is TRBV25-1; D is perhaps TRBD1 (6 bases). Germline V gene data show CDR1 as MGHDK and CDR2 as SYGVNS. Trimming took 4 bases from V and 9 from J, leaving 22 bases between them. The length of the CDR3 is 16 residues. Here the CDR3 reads CASSGSRYPYRAEQFF. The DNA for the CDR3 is TGTGCCAGCAGTGGATCGAGATACCCCTACAGGGCTGAGCAGTTCTTC. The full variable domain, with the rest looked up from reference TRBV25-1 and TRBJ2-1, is EADIYQTPRYLVIGTGKKITLECSQTMGHDKMYWYQQDPGMELHLIHYSYGVNSTEKGDLSSESTVSRIRTEHFPLTLESARPSHTSQYLCASSGSRYPYRAEQFFGPGTRLTVL.

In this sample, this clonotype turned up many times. Here the CDR3 DNA reads TGCGCCAGCAGCCCGGAGGCCAGGACGGATGAAAAACTGTTTTTT. It is translated as CASSPEARTDEKLFF. The chain is built from TRBV5-1 and TRBJ1-4; D gene unclear. The V gene's germline CDR1 is SGHRS and CDR2 YFSETQ. The V and J ends lost 4 bases and 6 bases respectively, with 16 bases between them. The CDR3 runs to 15 residues.

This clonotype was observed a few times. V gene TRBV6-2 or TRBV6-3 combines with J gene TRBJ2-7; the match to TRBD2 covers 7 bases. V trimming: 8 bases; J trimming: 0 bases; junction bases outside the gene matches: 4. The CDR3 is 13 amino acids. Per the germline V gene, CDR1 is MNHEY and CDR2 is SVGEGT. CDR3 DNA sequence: TGTGCCAGCGTTCCTAGCGGCTCCTACGAGCAGTACTTC. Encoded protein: CASVPSGSYEQYF.

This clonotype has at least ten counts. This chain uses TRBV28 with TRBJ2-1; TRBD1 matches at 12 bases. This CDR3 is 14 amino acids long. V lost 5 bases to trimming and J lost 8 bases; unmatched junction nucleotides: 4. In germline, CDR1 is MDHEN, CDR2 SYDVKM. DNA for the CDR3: TGTGCCAGCAGTGTTGGGACAGGGGGCGATGAGCAGTTCTTC. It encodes CASSVGTGGDEQFF.

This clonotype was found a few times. The chain's CDR3 is CASSETSGGTMDDEQFF. The CDR3, as DNA: TGTGCCAGCAGTGAAACATCAGGGGGCACAATGGACGATGAGCAGTTCTTC. This chain connects TRBV6-1 to TRBJ2-1, with 8 bases identical to TRBD1. The CDR3 has 17 amino acids. J gave up 8 bases and V 2 bases, and 14 bases lay outside the gene matches. Germline assignment: CDR1 MNHNS and CDR2 SASEGT.

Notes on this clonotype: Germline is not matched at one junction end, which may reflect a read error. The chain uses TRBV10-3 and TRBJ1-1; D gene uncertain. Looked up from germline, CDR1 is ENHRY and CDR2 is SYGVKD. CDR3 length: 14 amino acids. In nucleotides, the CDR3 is TGTGCCATCAGAGTGGCAGGCCAGAACACTGAAGCTTCCTTT. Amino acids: CAIRVAGQNTEASF.

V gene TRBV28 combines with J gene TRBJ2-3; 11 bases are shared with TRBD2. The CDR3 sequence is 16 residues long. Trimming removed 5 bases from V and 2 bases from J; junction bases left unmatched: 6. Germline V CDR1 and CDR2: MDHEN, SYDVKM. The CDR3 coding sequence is TGTGCCAGCAGTGTACCGGGACTAGCGGTCACAGATACGCAGTATTTT. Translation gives CASSVPGLAVTDTQYF. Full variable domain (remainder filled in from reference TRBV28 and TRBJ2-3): DVKVTQSSRYLVKRTGEKVFLECVQDMDHENMFWYRQDPGLGLRLIYFSYDVKMKEKGDIPEGYSVSREKKERFSLILESASTNQTSMYLCASSVPGLAVTDTQYFGPGTRLTVL.

CDR3 nucleotide sequence: TGTGCCAGCAGCTATGGCTTCGCGGGGGAGTTCTCTGGAAACACCATATATTTT. Translation gives CASSYGFAGEFSGNTIYF. J is TRBJ1-3 and V is TRBV11-2, with a tentative D call TRBD1 (5 bases). The CDR3 has 18 residues. The germline V gene encodes CDR1 SGHAT and CDR2 FQNNGV. V gave up 4 bases and J gave up 0 bases, with 19 bases separating them.

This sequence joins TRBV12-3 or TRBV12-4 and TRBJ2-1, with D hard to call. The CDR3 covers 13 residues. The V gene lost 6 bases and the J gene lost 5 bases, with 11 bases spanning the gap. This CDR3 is CASSPSVNNEQFF. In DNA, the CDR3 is TGTGCCAGCAGCCCATCCGTAAACAATGAGCAGTTCTTC.

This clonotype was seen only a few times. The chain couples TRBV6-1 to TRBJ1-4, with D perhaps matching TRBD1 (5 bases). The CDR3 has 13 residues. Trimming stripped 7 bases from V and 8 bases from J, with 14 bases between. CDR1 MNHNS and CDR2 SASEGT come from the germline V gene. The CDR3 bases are TGTGCCAGCACTCTGGGGGGGGTCGAAAAACTGTTTTTT. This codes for CASTLGGVEKLFF.

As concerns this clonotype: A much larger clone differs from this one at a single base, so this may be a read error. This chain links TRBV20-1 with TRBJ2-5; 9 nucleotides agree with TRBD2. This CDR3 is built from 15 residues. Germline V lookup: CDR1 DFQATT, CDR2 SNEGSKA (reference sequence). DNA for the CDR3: TGCAGTGCTAGGGACGGGGCGCGGGGGGGAGAGTCCCAGTACTTC. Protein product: CSARDGARGGESQYF.

CDR3 bases: TGTGCCAGCAGCGGCCGGACAGGAGGGACAGATACGCAGTATTTT. Translation gives CASSGRTGGTDTQYF. The chain uses TRBV9 and TRBJ2-3; D perhaps matches TRBD1 (7 bases). There are 15 residues in the CDR3. Germline CDR1 is SGDLS and CDR2 is YYNGEE. V gave up 3 bases and J gave up 3 bases, with 14 bases separating them. Supplemented by reference TRBV9 and TRBJ2-3, the full variable domain reads DSGVTQTPKHLITATGQRVTLRCSPRSGDLSVYWYQQSLDQGLQFLIQYYNGEERAKGNILERFSAQQFPDLHSELNLSSLELGDSALYFCASSGRTGGTDTQYFGPGTRLTVL.

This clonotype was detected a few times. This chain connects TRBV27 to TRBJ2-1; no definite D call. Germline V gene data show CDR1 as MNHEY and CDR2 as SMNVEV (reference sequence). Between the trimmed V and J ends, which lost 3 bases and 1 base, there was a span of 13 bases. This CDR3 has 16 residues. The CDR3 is CASSFAALGSYNEQFF. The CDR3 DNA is TGTGCCAGCAGTTTCGCGGCGCTAGGATCCTACAATGAGCAGTTCTTC.

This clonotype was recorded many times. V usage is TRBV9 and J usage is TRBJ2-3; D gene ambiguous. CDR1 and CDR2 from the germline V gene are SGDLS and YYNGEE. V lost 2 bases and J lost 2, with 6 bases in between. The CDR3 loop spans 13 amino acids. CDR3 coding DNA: TGTGCCAGCAGCGTGGGCTTCACAGATACGCAGTATTTT. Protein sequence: CASSVGFTDTQYF.

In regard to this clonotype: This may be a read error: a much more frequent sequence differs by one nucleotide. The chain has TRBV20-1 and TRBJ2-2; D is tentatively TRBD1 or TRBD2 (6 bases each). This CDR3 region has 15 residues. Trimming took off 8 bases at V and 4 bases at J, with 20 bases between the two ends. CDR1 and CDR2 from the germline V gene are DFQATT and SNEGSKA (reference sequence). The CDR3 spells CSSQRTSGATGELFF. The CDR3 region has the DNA TGCAGTTCCCAGAGGACCTCGGGGGCCACCGGGGAGCTGTTTTTT.

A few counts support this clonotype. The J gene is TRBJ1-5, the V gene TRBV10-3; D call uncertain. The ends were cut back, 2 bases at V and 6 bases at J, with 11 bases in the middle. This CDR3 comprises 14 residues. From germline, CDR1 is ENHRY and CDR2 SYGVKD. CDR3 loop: CAISEGVPGQPQHF. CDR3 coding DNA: TGTGCCATCAGTGAGGGGGTTCCAGGTCAGCCCCAGCATTTT.

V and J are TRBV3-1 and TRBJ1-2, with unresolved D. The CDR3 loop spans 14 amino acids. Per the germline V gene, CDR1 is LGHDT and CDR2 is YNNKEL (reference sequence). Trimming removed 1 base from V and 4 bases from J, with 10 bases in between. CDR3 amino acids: CASSQAPGIYGYTF. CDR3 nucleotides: TGTGCCAGCAGCCAAGCTCCAGGCATCTATGGCTACACCTTC.

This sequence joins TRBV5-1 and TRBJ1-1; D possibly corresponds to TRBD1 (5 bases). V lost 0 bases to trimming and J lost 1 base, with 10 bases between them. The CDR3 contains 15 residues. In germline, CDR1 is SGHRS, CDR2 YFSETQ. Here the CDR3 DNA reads TGCGCCAGCAGCTTGGGAGATCAGGGGAACACTGAAGCTTTCTTT. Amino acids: CASSLGDQGNTEAFF.

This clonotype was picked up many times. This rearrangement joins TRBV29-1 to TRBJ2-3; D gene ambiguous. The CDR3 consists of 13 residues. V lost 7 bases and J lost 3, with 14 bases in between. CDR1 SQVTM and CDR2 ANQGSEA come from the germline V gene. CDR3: CSAGPLGTDTQYF. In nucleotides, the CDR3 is TGCAGCGCCGGACCCTTGGGGACAGATACGCAGTATTTT.

CDR3: CASSLGSSGSYEQYF. The CDR3 region has the DNA TGCGCCAGCAGCTTGGGGTCTAGCGGGAGCTACGAGCAGTACTTC. The rearrangement joins TRBV5-1 to TRBJ2-7, with 10 bases lining up with TRBD2. Germline CDR1 is SGHRS and CDR2 is YFSETQ. V shed 0 bases and J 3 bases; nucleotides not matched to a gene: 3. This CDR3 contains 15 residues. The complete variable domain, with remaining parts taken from reference TRBV5-1 and TRBJ2-7, reads KAGVTQTPRYLIKTRGQQVTLSCSPISGHRSVSWYQQTPGQGLQFLFEYFSETQRNKGNFPGRFSGRQFSNSRSEMNVSTLELGDSALYLCASSLGSSGSYEQYFGPGTRLTVT.

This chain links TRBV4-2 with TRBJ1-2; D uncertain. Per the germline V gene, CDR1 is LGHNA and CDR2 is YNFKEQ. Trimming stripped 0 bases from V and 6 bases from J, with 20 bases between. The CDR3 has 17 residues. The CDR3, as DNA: TGTGCCAGCAGCCAAGATTATGGCAGAGTGGACTCCGATGGCTACACCTTC. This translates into CASSQDYGRVDSDGYTF.

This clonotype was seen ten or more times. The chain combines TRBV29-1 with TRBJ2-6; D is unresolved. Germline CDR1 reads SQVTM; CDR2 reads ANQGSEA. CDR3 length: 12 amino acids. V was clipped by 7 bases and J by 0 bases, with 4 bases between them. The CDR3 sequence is CSAVSGANVLTF. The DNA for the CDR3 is TGCAGCGCGGTCTCTGGGGCCAACGTCCTGACTTTC.

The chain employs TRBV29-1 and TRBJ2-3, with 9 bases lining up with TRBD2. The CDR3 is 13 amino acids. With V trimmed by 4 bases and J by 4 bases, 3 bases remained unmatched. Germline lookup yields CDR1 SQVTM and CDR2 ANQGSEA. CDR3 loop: CSVGRGGADTQYF. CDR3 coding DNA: TGCAGCGTTGGGCGGGGGGGGGCAGATACGCAGTATTTT.

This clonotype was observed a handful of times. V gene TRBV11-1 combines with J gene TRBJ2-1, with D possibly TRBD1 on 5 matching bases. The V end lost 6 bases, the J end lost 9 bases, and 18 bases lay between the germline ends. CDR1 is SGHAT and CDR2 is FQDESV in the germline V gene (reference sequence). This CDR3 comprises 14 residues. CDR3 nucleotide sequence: TGTGCCAGCAGGGAAAAAGGGGTCCTCGGTGAGCAGTTCTTC. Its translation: CASREKGVLGEQFF.

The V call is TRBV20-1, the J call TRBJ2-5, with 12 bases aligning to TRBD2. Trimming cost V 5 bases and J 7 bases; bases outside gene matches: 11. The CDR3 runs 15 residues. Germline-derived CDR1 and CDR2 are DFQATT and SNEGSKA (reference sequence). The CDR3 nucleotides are TGCAGTGCTTTTAAGACTAGCGGGGGTTTAGGGACCCAGTACTTC. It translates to CSAFKTSGGLGTQYF.